The 25 T cell receptor beta chains in this list originate from one sample, sequenced in a study of T cell responses to AZD1222 COVID-19 vaccine. The table came from immunoSEQ multiplex PCR; TCRdb's copy has only in-frame clones and leaves some out. The sample holds tens of thousands of clones, over 75% seen once. The sequencing here drew on peripheral blood, taken on day 0 of AZD1222 vaccination. The receptor source for this set is an adult in good health.

The CDR3 sequence is CASSPVTEGETQYF. CDR3 sequence (DNA): TGTGCCAGCAGTCCGGTGACAGAGGGAGAGACCCAGTACTTC. The chain uses TRBV28 and TRBJ2-5; D possibly uses TRBD1 or TRBD2 (5 bases each). The ends were cut back, 5 bases at V and 4 bases at J, with 14 bases in the middle. Germline values: CDR1 MDHEN, CDR2 SYDVKM. CDR3 length: 14 residues.

The chain is built from TRBV10-3 and TRBJ2-5, with D perhaps being TRBD1 or TRBD2 (5 bases each). Per germline, CDR1 ENHRY and CDR2 SYGVKD. CDR3 length: 14 residues. The ends were cut back, 5 bases at V and 5 bases at J, with 15 bases in the middle. The CDR3 region has the DNA TGTGCCATCAGTCCTCAACTAGGGACGGAGACCCAGTACTTC. It is translated as CAISPQLGTETQYF.

The chain links TRBV10-3 to TRBJ2-2, with a weak D call TRBD2 (5 bases). CDR1 is ENHRY, CDR2 SYGVKD, per germline. The CDR3 length is 15 residues. The CDR3 bases are TGTGCGGGCGGGCGAGCCGACCGGGGCACCGGGGAGCTGTTTTTT. Translating it yields CAGGRADRGTGELFF.

The chain links TRBV2 to TRBJ1-4, with 7 bases aligning to TRBD1. The CDR3 is 14 residues long. The germline CDR1 and CDR2 sequences are SNHLY and FYNNEI. J gave up 10 bases and V 5 bases, and 10 bases lay outside the gene matches. The CDR3 region is CASSFDRAVGKLFF. CDR3 bases: TGTGCCAGCAGTTTTGACAGGGCGGTGGGAAAACTGTTTTTT.

The chain combines TRBV2 with TRBJ2-7; D is unclear. This CDR3 is built from 13 residues. Germline CDR1 and CDR2: SNHLY and FYNNEI. V was clipped by 1 base and J by 4 bases, with 8 bases between them. The CDR3 coding sequence is TGTGCCAGCAGTGAAGGGAACAAGTACGAGCAGTACGTC. Its translation: CASSEGNKYEQYV.

The chain is built from TRBV10-3 and TRBJ1-5; 8 bases line up with TRBD1. The V and J ends lost 11 bases and 6 bases, in that order; junction bases with no gene match: 6. CDR1 and CDR2 from the germline V gene are ENHRY and SYGVKD. The CDR3 totals 12 residues. The CDR3 sequence: CAAGTGGQPQHF. CDR3 nucleotides: TGTGCCGCTGGGACAGGAGGTCAGCCCCAGCATTTT.

This chain connects TRBV25-1 to TRBJ1-3, with a possible D match to TRBD1 (6 bases). Germline values: CDR1 MGHDK, CDR2 SYGVNS. Deletions cut 6 bases from V and 3 bases from J, with 24 bases between. This CDR3 comprises 18 residues. In DNA, the CDR3 is TGTGCCAGCAGCACAGGGATCAAGCACAACGCTGGTGGAAACACCATATATTTT. It specifies CASSTGIKHNAGGNTIYF.

The chain combines TRBV16 with TRBJ2-1; the match to TRBD2 covers 12 bases. V shed 0 bases and J 6 bases; nucleotides not matched to a gene: 3. Per germline, CDR1 KGHSY and CDR2 FQNENV. The CDR3 runs 16 residues. CDR3 coding DNA: TGTGCCAGCAGCCAATCTTCTAGCGGGGGGGCCAATGAGCAGTTCTTC. It specifies CASSQSSSGGANEQFF.

The chain carries TRBV28 and TRBJ2-5; perhaps D is TRBD1 or TRBD2 (5 bases each). With 7 bases removed from V and 4 bases from J, the gap between germline ends came to 13 bases. CDR1 and CDR2 (germline): MDHEN, SYDVKM. The CDR3 has 13 residues. CDR3 loop: CASIGGVGETQYF. CDR3 bases: TGTGCCAGCATTGGGGGTGTGGGAGAGACCCAGTACTTC.

This clone showed up just a few times. The chain carries TRBV6-5 and TRBJ1-4, with TRBD1 as a possible D gene (5 bases). The V and J ends lost 0 bases and 7 bases respectively, with 15 bases between them. The germline V gene has CDR1 MNHEY and CDR2 SVGAGI. The CDR3 covers 16 residues. This CDR3 reads CASSYSGAGSTEKLFF. CDR3 nucleotide sequence: TGTGCCAGCAGTTACTCCGGGGCAGGGAGCACTGAAAAACTGTTTTTT.

This rearrangement joins TRBV12-3 or TRBV12-4 to TRBJ2-3; D ambiguous. Trimming took off 6 bases at V and 5 bases at J, with 9 bases between the two ends. CDR3 length equals 12 residues. DNA of the CDR3: TGTGCCAGCAGCCCCCTCGGAGATACGCAGTATTTT. Translating gives CASSPLGDTQYF.

This clone was observed once. The genes are TRBV10-2 and TRBJ1-4; 8 bases align to TRBD1. The CDR3 is 15 amino acids. V gave up 6 bases and J gave up 7 bases; unmatched junction bases: 10. Germline values: CDR1 WSHSY, CDR2 SAAADI. Written as DNA, the CDR3 is TGCGCCAGCAGCGACAGGGGCAGCGGTGGTGAAAAACTGTTTTTT. Translation: CASSDRGSGGEKLFF.

The rearrangement joins TRBV19 to TRBJ2-7; D unclear. The CDR3 is made up of 16 amino acids. Trimming removed 3 bases from V and 3 bases from J, with 18 bases in between. Germline V gives CDR1 LNHDA, CDR2 SQIVND (reference sequence). CDR3 DNA sequence: TGTGCCAGTAGTATTTCCCTTGGCGGCCGAAGCTACGAGCAGTACTTC. This encodes CASSISLGGRSYEQYF.

J is TRBJ2-1 and V is TRBV14, with TRBD2 identical over 15 bases. J lost 5 bases, V lost 4 bases, and 3 bases had no gene match. The CDR3 totals 16 residues. Germline CDR1 is SGHDN and CDR2 is FVKESK. DNA for the CDR3: TGTGCCAGCAGCCCGGGACTAGCGGGAGGTCACAATGAGCAGTTCTTC. This sequence encodes CASSPGLAGGHNEQFF.

The chain combines TRBV2 with TRBJ2-7, with D unclear. Looked up from germline, CDR1 is SNHLY and CDR2 is FYNNEI. V was cut by 6 bases and J by 2 bases, with 11 bases left in between. The CDR3 is 13 amino acids. CDR3 residues: CASSGSKTYEQYF. The CDR3 nucleotides are TGTGCCAGCAGCGGATCTAAGACCTACGAGCAGTACTTC.

The chain links TRBV7-9 to TRBJ1-4, with 8 bases matching TRBD1. The CDR3 consists of 14 residues. Trimming at V came to 0 bases and at J to 10 bases, leaving 4 bases not matched to a gene. Germline V lookup: CDR1 SEHNR, CDR2 FQNEAQ (reference sequence). CDR3 protein: CASSLARTGRKLFF. The CDR3 nucleotides are TGTGCCAGCAGCTTAGCGCGGACAGGGCGAAAACTGTTTTTT. The whole variable domain, remainder taken from reference TRBV7-9 and TRBJ1-4, is DTGVSQNPRHKITKRGQNVTFRCDPISEHNRLYWYRQTLGQGPEFLTYFQNEAQLEKSRLLSDRFSAERPKGSFSTLEIQRTEQGDSAMYLCASSLARTGRKLFFGSGTQLSVL.

This clone has a single count. The chain links TRBV7-3 to TRBJ2-1, with 10 nucleotides matching TRBD2. The CDR3 extends over 14 amino acids. CDR1 SGHTA and CDR2 FQGTGA come from the germline V gene. With 4 bases clipped from V and 6 bases from J, the junction kept 3 bases outside the gene matches. The CDR3 coding sequence is TGTGCCAGCAGCTCTAGCGGGAGAGGCAATGAGCAGTTCTTC. The encoded protein is CASSSSGRGNEQFF. Combining the CDR3 with reference TRBV7-3 and TRBJ2-1 gives the whole variable domain GAGVSQTPSNKVTEKGKYVELRCDPISGHTALYWYRQSLGQGPEFLIYFQGTGAADDSGLPNDRFFAVRPEGSVSTLKIQRTERGDSAVYLCASSSSGRGNEQFFGPGTRLTVL.

V and J are TRBV12-3 or TRBV12-4 and TRBJ2-7, with a possible D match to TRBD1 (5 bases). The CDR3 runs 12 residues. Trimming cost V 6 bases and J 6 bases, with 12 bases left between them. CDR3 sequence reads: CASRKQAGEQYF. CDR3 nucleotides: TGTGCCAGCAGAAAACAGGCTGGCGAGCAGTACTTC.

Points on this clone: Other DNA variants within this sample encode the same CDR3. The V gene is TRBV5-1, the J gene TRBJ2-2; D uncertain. Trimming pared 0 bases from V and 1 base from J, leaving 4 bases between. Germline V CDR1 and CDR2: SGHRS, YFSETQ. The CDR3 spans 14 residues. CDR3 loop: CASSLGGNTGELFF. The CDR3 coding sequence is TGCGCCAGCAGCTTGGGGGGGAACACCGGGGAGCTGTTTTTT. The full variable domain, in which reference TRBV5-1 and TRBJ2-2 provide the parts outside the CDR3, is KAGVTQTPRYLIKTRGQQVTLSCSPISGHRSVSWYQQTPGQGLQFLFEYFSETQRNKGNFPGRFSGRQFSNSRSEMNVSTLELGDSALYLCASSLGGNTGELFFGEGSRLTVL.

V and J are TRBV5-4 and TRBJ2-2; the D is unclear. V was trimmed by 0 bases and J by 1 base, leaving 4 bases between them. Germline assignment: CDR1 SGHNT and CDR2 YYREEE (reference sequence). CDR3 size: 14 residues. The DNA of the CDR3 is TGTGCCAGCAGCTTGGTCGGGAACACCGGGGAGCTGTTTTTT. Its translation is CASSLVGNTGELFF.

The chain carries TRBV19 and TRBJ2-5; TRBD1 or TRBD2 may be the D gene (5 bases each). Trimming removed 0 bases at V and 5 bases at J, with 10 bases between. The CDR3 contains 14 residues. CDR1 LNHDA and CDR2 SQIVND come from the germline V gene (reference sequence). For the CDR3, the DNA is TGTGCCAGTAGTATAGACCAGGGCGGGGAGACCCAGTACTTC. Translation: CASSIDQGGETQYF.

The chain combines TRBV5-1 with TRBJ1-2; D is unresolved. The CDR3 loop spans 14 amino acids. Germline V gene sequence: CDR1 SGHRS, CDR2 YFSETQ. Trimming shortened V by 2 bases and J by 8 bases, and 16 bases separated the two germline ends. The CDR3 here is CASSFDGVAGGYTF. CDR3 DNA: TGCGCCAGCAGCTTCGATGGGGTTGCGGGGGGCTACACCTTC.

The chain has TRBV7-9 and TRBJ2-1, with 9 bases that match TRBD2. The trim removed 5 bases at V and 0 bases at J, leaving 5 bases unmatched. The CDR3 is made up of 16 amino acids. Germline loops: CDR1 SEHNR, CDR2 FQNEAQ (reference sequence). The CDR3 DNA follows: TGTGCCAGCAGCGTGTATAGCGGGAGCTCCTACAATGAGCAGTTCTTC. It translates to CASSVYSGSSYNEQFF. The entire variable domain, with the rest obtained from reference TRBV7-9 and TRBJ2-1, is as follows: DTGVSQNPRHKITKRGQNVTFRCDPISEHNRLYWYRQTLGQGPEFLTYFQNEAQLEKSRLLSDRFSAERPKGSFSTLEIQRTEQGDSAMYLCASSVYSGSSYNEQFFGPGTRLTVL.

This clone was counted only a few times. The J gene is TRBJ1-4, the V gene TRBV4-2; perhaps TRBD1 as D (5 bases). The germline V and J ends were trimmed by 0 bases and 12 bases, with 14 bases remaining between them. CDR1 is LGHNA, CDR2 YNFKEQ, per germline. This CDR3 contains 14 residues. The chain's CDR3 is CASSQESQGVQLFF. CDR3 in DNA: TGTGCCAGCAGCCAAGAAAGTCAGGGAGTGCAACTGTTTTTT.

The V and J genes are TRBV20-1 and TRBJ1-1; D call uncertain. The germline V gene encodes CDR1 DFQATT and CDR2 SNEGSKA (reference sequence). The CDR3 has 11 amino acids. V shed 2 bases and J shed 1 base, with 2 bases lying between them. The CDR3 reads CSARWNTEAFF. For the CDR3, the DNA is TGCAGTGCTAGATGGAACACTGAAGCTTTCTTT.